The T cell receptor beta chain under discussion was sequenced for a study of CD8+ T cells in alopecia areata. Extracted RNA was reverse transcribed into cDNA, the sequencing template. The protocol was immunoSEQ multiplex PCR, while the TCRdb copy is restricted to in-frame clones and leaves out a portion. In total the sample includes about 270,000 clones, none of them seen once. Comments on this clone: Mouse names are used for the genes. The read comes to an end 3 residues before the CDR3 does, leaving the germline J gene to fill in the end.

A panel of CD4, CD8alpha, NKG2D, NKG2ACE and other markers served to sort pooled cutaneous lymph node cells. V gave up 0 bases and J gave up 7 bases; unmatched junction bases: 4. The V gene's germline CDR1 is NNHDY and CDR2 SYVADS. CDR3 length equals 15 residues. The receptor was derived from a C3H/HeJ mouse with alopecia areata. The MHC haplotype of this mouse line is H2-k. The sequenced sample was CD4+ T cells sorted from a lymph node. This chain links TRBV13-3 with TRBJ1-6, with TRBD1 matching over 7 bases. TRBJ1-6 is an ORF; its function is uncertain. Incomplete CDR3 DNA: TGTGCCAGCAGTGATGAAACAGGGGACAATTCGCCC. Translation gives CASSDETGDNSP. From start to end, the CDR3 is CASSDETGDNSPLYF.